Listed here are 29 T cell receptor beta chains from one sample, sequenced in a study of cytomegalovirus exposure and HLA in healthy donors. PCR employed 60 Vbeta and 13 Jbeta primers. The method was immunoSEQ multiplex PCR; TCRdb's version includes in-frame clones alone and lacks a portion of them. In all, the sample yields 95,000 to 150,000 clones. The sample comprised PBMCs. The receptor source for this set is a man aged 18 to 29 in good health and CMV-seronegative.

V is TRBV5-6 and J is TRBJ1-5, with 7 bases that match TRBD1. CDR1 and CDR2 from the germline V gene are SGHDT and YYEEEE. The J segment lost 6 bases and the V segment lost 0 bases, leaving 3 bases of the junction unmatched. The CDR3 contains 14 residues. The CDR3 DNA sequence: TGTGCCAGCAGCTTGGAAGGGGGCAGTCAGCCCCAGCATTTT. It translates to CASSLEGGSQPQHF.

V gene TRBV4-1 combines with J gene TRBJ2-6, with D perhaps matching TRBD2 (5 bases). This CDR3 contains 16 residues. Trimming cost V 4 bases and J 0 bases, with 10 bases left between them. From germline, CDR1 is MGHRA and CDR2 YSYEKL. The CDR3 loop is CASSRGGSSGANVLTF. The CDR3 bases are TGCGCCAGCAGCCGCGGTGGGAGCTCTGGGGCCAACGTCCTGACTTTC.

CDR3 DNA sequence: TGTGCCAGCAGCACCTCTGGGACAGGGACTTCACCCCTCCACTTT. Translating it yields CASSTSGTGTSPLHF. The V call is TRBV11-2, the J call TRBJ1-6; 9 nucleotides align to TRBD1. This CDR3 contains 15 residues. The V gene end was trimmed by 5 bases and the J gene end by 9 bases; junction bases not matched to a gene: 8. The germline V gene encodes CDR1 SGHAT and CDR2 FQNNGV.

J is TRBJ1-2 and V is TRBV6-1, with TRBD1 matching over 8 bases. Germline CDR1 MNHNS, CDR2 SASEGT. This CDR3 is built from 15 residues. V was pared by 4 bases and J by 0 bases, with 4 bases of the junction left unmatched. CDR3 loop: CASSGQGSSNYGYTF. The CDR3 coding sequence is TGTGCCAGCAGTGGACAGGGGTCCTCTAACTATGGCTACACCTTC.

Regarding this clone: Likely a read error: the CDR3 ends without its conserved phenylalanine or tryptophan. Because the CDR3's place on the DNA is in doubt, the DNA is left out and the CDR3 is given as listed by TCRdb. The rearrangement uses TRBV12-2 and TRBJ1-1. TRBV12-2 corresponds to a pseudogene. The CDR3 region is 8 residues in length, termini included. CDR3 sequence reads: CASRFVLL.

V gene TRBV6-5 combines with J gene TRBJ1-5; the D gene is possibly TRBD1 (5 bases). V lost 7 bases to trimming and J lost 6 bases, with 13 bases between them. In germline, CDR1 is MNHEY, CDR2 SVGAGI. The length of the CDR3 is 13 residues. CDR3 bases: TGTGCCAGCACCTACGGACATGCTCAGCCCCAGCATTTT. Protein product: CASTYGHAQPQHF.

This sequence joins TRBV19 and TRBJ1-5; possibly TRBD1 for D (6 bases). The ends were cut back, 3 bases at V and 2 bases at J, with 11 bases in the middle. In germline, CDR1 is LNHDA, CDR2 SQIVND (reference sequence). There are 15 residues in the CDR3. CDR3 protein: CASSMGSGGNQPQHF. Written as DNA, the CDR3 is TGTGCCAGTAGTATGGGATCAGGGGGCAATCAGCCCCAGCATTTT.

The gene calls are TRBV6-5 and TRBJ1-5, with D uncertain. The CDR3 is made up of 13 amino acids. Germline V gives CDR1 MNHEY, CDR2 SVGAGI. V was trimmed by 6 bases and J by 0 bases, leaving 6 bases between them. This chain's CDR3 is CASSPSSNQPQHF. CDR3 coding DNA: TGTGCCAGCAGCCCCTCTAGCAATCAGCCCCAGCATTTT.

The chain uses TRBV6-5 and TRBJ2-7; tentative D call: TRBD1 (6 bases). The ends were cut back, 5 bases at V and 2 bases at J, with 16 bases in the middle. The CDR3 has 15 residues. The germline CDR1 and CDR2 sequences are MNHEY and SVGAGI. This chain's CDR3 is CASSPREGGPYEQYF. The CDR3 DNA sequence: TGTGCCAGCAGTCCCCGAGAAGGGGGTCCCTACGAGCAGTACTTC.

The chain is built from TRBV12-5 and TRBJ1-3; the D gene is possibly TRBD1 (6 bases). This CDR3 region has 13 residues. In germline, CDR1 is LGHNT, CDR2 FRNRAP. V lost 5 bases, J lost 3 bases, and 8 bases lay in between. The DNA of the CDR3 is TGTGCTAGTGGTGGGGGCGTTGGAAACACCATATATTTT. Amino acids: CASGGGVGNTIYF.

The chain is built from TRBV7-8 and TRBJ2-6; D is possibly TRBD1 (6 bases). Germline V lookup: CDR1 SGHVS, CDR2 FQNEAQ. CDR3 size: 18 residues. The V end lost 0 bases, the J end lost 2 bases, and 14 bases lay between the germline ends. CDR3 nucleotides: TGTGCCAGCAGCTTAGCGAGGAGAGGGGGAACTGGGGCCAACGTCCTGACTTTC. Residues: CASSLARRGGTGANVLTF.

The rearrangement uses TRBV10-3 and TRBJ1-2; D is unclear. V was cut by 0 bases and J by 4 bases, with 18 bases left in between. CDR1 is ENHRY, CDR2 SYGVKD, per germline. The CDR3 loop spans 17 amino acids. CDR3 sequence: CAISESTTAGRSYGYTF. As DNA, the CDR3 is TGTGCCATCAGTGAGTCGACAACAGCGGGCAGATCCTATGGCTACACCTTC.

J is TRBJ1-5 and V is TRBV7-9; the D gene is possibly TRBD1 (5 bases). V dropped 5 bases and J dropped 2 bases, with 7 bases sitting between them. Germline V gene lookup returns CDR1 SEHNR and CDR2 FQNEAQ (reference sequence). The CDR3 runs 13 residues. The CDR3 loop is CASSTGGNQPQHF. CDR3 in DNA: TGTGCCAGCAGCACAGGTGGCAATCAGCCCCAGCATTTT.

The chain joins TRBV11-3 to TRBJ2-1, with D possibly TRBD2 on 6 matching bases. CDR1 is SGHNT and CDR2 is YENEEA in the germline V gene. Between the trimmed V and J ends, which lost 0 bases and 4 bases, there was a span of 16 bases. There are 17 residues in the CDR3. The CDR3 DNA reads as TGTGCCAGCAGCTTAGACTCCTCGCGGGGCCCTTACAATGAGCAGTTCTTC. This sequence encodes CASSLDSSRGPYNEQFF.

The chain combines TRBV7-6 with TRBJ2-7; 13 bases map to TRBD2. In germline, CDR1 is SGHVS, CDR2 FNYEAQ. CDR3 length: 15 amino acids. Losses at the gene ends were 5 bases for V and 5 bases for J; bases not matched to a gene: 6. The CDR3 is CASSPRLAGGNEQYF. CDR3 nucleotide sequence: TGTGCCAGCAGCCCGCGACTAGCGGGAGGCAACGAGCAGTACTTC.

The chain carries TRBV4-1 and TRBJ1-5; D possibly corresponds to TRBD1 (6 bases). V lost 3 bases to trimming and J lost 0 bases, with 9 bases between them. The CDR3 spans 15 residues. CDR1 is MGHRA and CDR2 is YSYEKL in the germline V gene. CDR3 amino acids: CASSQSGASNQPQHF. CDR3 bases: TGCGCCAGCAGCCAGTCAGGGGCTAGCAATCAGCCCCAGCATTTT.

The V and J genes are TRBV7-9 and TRBJ2-7; 7 nucleotides match TRBD2. CDR1 is SEHNR and CDR2 is FQNEAQ in the germline V gene (reference sequence). This CDR3 has 15 amino acids. The V gene end was trimmed by 3 bases and the J gene end by 4 bases; junction bases not matched to a gene: 9. The CDR3 nucleotides read TGTGCCAGCAGCTTCAACGGGAGGAGCCCATACGAGCAGTACTTC. Translated: CASSFNGRSPYEQYF.

The V call is TRBV14, the J call TRBJ2-7; D ambiguous. The V gene lost 6 bases and the J gene lost 1 base, with 16 bases spanning the gap. From germline, CDR1 is SGHDN and CDR2 FVKESK. The length of the CDR3 is 15 residues. CDR3 amino acids: CASSHLYDKSYEQYF. CDR3 coding DNA: TGTGCCAGCAGTCATCTGTACGACAAGTCCTACGAGCAGTACTTC.

The genes are TRBV19 and TRBJ1-3; no firm D call. The CDR3 covers 13 residues. Germline CDR1 and CDR2: LNHDA and SQIVND (reference sequence). V was cut by 5 bases and J by 1 base, with 6 bases left in between. As DNA, the CDR3 is TGTGCCAGTAGTCCCGGTTCTGGAAACACCATATATTTT. It yields the protein CASSPGSGNTIYF. Looking up the rest from reference TRBV19 and TRBJ1-3 gives the full variable domain: DGGITQSPKYLFRKEGQNVTLSCEQNLNHDAMYWYRQDPGQGLRLIYYSQIVNDFQKGDIAEGYSVSREKKESFPLTVTSAQKNPTAFYLCASSPGSGNTIYFGEGSWLTVV.

The chain has TRBV9 and TRBJ2-2; D gene uncertain. V was cut by 1 base and J by 4 bases, with 8 bases left in between. Germline values: CDR1 SGDLS, CDR2 YYNGEE. The CDR3 length is 14 residues. As DNA, the CDR3 is TGTGCCAGCAGCGTATCTAAAACCACCGGGGAGCTGTTTTTT. Amino acid sequence: CASSVSKTTGELFF. Complete variable domain (other parts from reference TRBV9 and TRBJ2-2): DSGVTQTPKHLITATGQRVTLRCSPRSGDLSVYWYQQSLDQGLQFLIQYYNGEERAKGNILERFSAQQFPDLHSELNLSSLELGDSALYFCASSVSKTTGELFFGEGSRLTVL.

Here the CDR3 reads CASSTTRGADEKLFF. The CDR3 DNA is TGTGCCAGTAGTACCACTCGGGGGGCAGATGAAAAACTGTTTTTT. The chain is built from TRBV19 and TRBJ1-4, with D maybe TRBD1 (6 bases). The germline V gene has CDR1 LNHDA and CDR2 SQIVND (reference sequence). The CDR3 covers 15 residues. V lost 4 bases to trimming and J lost 6 bases, with 15 bases between them.

V gene TRBV19 combines with J gene TRBJ1-3, with D uncertain. Germline values: CDR1 LNHDA, CDR2 SQIVND (reference sequence). CDR3 length: 15 residues. V was shortened by 1 base and J by 0 bases, with 7 bases between the two germline ends. DNA for the CDR3: TGTGCCAGTAGTATAGTCGCAGACTCTGGAAACACCATATATTTT. Its translation: CASSIVADSGNTIYF.

The J gene is TRBJ2-5, the V gene TRBV6-5, with D unclear. The J call may be mistaken, given a closer DNA end match to TRBJ2-7. The CDR3 totals 14 residues. Germline values: CDR1 MNHEY, CDR2 SVGAGI. CDR3 amino acids: CASRTPTAPYEQYF. In nucleotides, the CDR3 is TGTGCCAGCAGGACACCCACTGCTCCCTACGAGCAGTACTTC.

This chain links TRBV5-1 with TRBJ2-1; 10 bases match TRBD2. The CDR3 covers 16 residues. CDR1 SGHRS and CDR2 YFSETQ come from the germline V gene. Trimming took 4 bases from V and 6 from J; bases not matched to a gene: 10. The CDR3 coding sequence is TGCGCCAGCAGCCCGCTGGTCTCTAGCGGGAGCAATGAGCAGTTCTTC. Protein product: CASSPLVSSGSNEQFF. Variable domain in full (rest from reference TRBV5-1 and TRBJ2-1): KAGVTQTPRYLIKTRGQQVTLSCSPISGHRSVSWYQQTPGQGLQFLFEYFSETQRNKGNFPGRFSGRQFSNSRSEMNVSTLELGDSALYLCASSPLVSSGSNEQFFGPGTRLTVL.

V is TRBV30 and J is TRBJ2-7; 12 bases are shared with TRBD2. CDR1 and CDR2 from the germline V gene are GTSNPN and SVGIG (reference sequence). With V trimmed by 0 bases and J by 3 bases, 15 bases remained unmatched. The CDR3 contains 19 residues. The DNA of the CDR3 is TGTGCCTGGAGTGTGCAGCGGGCTAGCGGGGGGGCGGTAGTCTACGAGCAGTACTTC. It translates to CAWSVQRASGGAVVYEQYF. Full variable domain (missing parts from reference TRBV30 and TRBJ2-7): SQTIHQWPATLVQPVGSPLSLECTVEGTSNPNLYWYRQAAGRGLQLLFYSVGIGQISSEVPQNLSASRPQDRQFILSSKKLLLSDSGFYLCAWSVQRASGGAVVYEQYFGPGTRLTVT.

The genes are TRBV19 and TRBJ2-7; maybe TRBD1 (6 bases). Deletions cut 5 bases from V and 5 bases from J, with 16 bases between. Germline CDR1 and CDR2: LNHDA and SQIVND (reference sequence). The CDR3 runs 14 residues. The CDR3, as DNA: TGTGCCAGTAGTCATAGGGGGAGCCTAGACGAGCAGTACTTC. The encoded protein is CASSHRGSLDEQYF.

The chain joins TRBV18 to TRBJ2-2; 9 bases fit TRBD2. The CDR3 extends over 19 amino acids. Germline lookup yields CDR1 KGHSH and CDR2 LQKENI. V lost 2 bases, J lost 2 bases, and 12 bases stayed unmatched. CDR3 amino acids: CASSPVNLAGLVNTGELFF. For the CDR3, the DNA is TGTGCCAGCTCACCAGTCAATCTAGCGGGACTTGTAAACACCGGGGAGCTGTTTTTT.

The chain couples TRBV25-1 to TRBJ2-1; TRBD2 matches 11 bases. The CDR3 extends over 17 amino acids. CDR1 is MGHDK, CDR2 SYGVNS, per germline. J lost 7 bases, V lost 6 bases, and 14 bases had no gene match. Here the CDR3 DNA reads TGTGCCAGCAGCGAACCCCCCCTAGCGGGGGGCCGGAATGAGCAGTTCTTC. Encoded protein: CASSEPPLAGGRNEQFF.

This chain uses TRBV7-8 with TRBJ2-1; D is ambiguous. Germline V lookup: CDR1 SGHVS, CDR2 FQNEAQ. CDR3 size: 15 residues. V lost 6 bases and J lost 0, with 12 bases in between. In nucleotides, the CDR3 is TGTGCCAGCAGTCGCGCCCCCTCCTCCTACAATGAGCAGTTCTTC. This gives the protein CASSRAPSSYNEQFF. Combining the CDR3 with reference TRBV7-8 and TRBJ2-1 gives the whole variable domain GAGVSQSPRYKVAKRGQDVALRCDPISGHVSLFWYQQALGQGPEFLTYFQNEAQLDKSGLPSDRFFAERPEGSVSTLKIQRTQQEDSAVYLCASSRAPSSYNEQFFGPGTRLTVL.